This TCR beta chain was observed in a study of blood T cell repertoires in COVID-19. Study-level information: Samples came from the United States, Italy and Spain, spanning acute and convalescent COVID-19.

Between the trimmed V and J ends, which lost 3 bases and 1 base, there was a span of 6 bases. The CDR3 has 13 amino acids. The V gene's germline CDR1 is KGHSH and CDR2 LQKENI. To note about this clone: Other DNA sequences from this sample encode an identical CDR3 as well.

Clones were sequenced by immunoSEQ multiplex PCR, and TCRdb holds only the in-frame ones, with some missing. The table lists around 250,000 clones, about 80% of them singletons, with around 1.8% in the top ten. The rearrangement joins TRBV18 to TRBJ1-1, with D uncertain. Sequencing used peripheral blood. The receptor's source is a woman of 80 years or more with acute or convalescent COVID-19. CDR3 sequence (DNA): TGTGCCAGCTCACCGGGGAGGAACACTGAAGCTTTCTTT. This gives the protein CASSPGRNTEAFF.